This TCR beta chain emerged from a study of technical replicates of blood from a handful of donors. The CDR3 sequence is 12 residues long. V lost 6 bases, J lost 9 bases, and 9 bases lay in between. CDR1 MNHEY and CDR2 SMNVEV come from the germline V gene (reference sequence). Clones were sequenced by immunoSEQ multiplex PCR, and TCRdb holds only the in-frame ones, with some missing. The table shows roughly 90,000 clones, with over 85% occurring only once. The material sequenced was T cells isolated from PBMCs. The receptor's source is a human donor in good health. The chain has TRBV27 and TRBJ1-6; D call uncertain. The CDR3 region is CASSFPRSPLHF. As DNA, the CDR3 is TGTGCCAGCAGCTTCCCCCGTTCACCCCTCCACTTT.